Presented here are 14 T cell receptor beta chains from one specimen sequenced in a study of CD8 T cells in Susac syndrome. RNA, at about 0.45 to 1 ug, was reverse transcribed with random hexamers. MiXCR, applied by TCRdb to the immunoSEQ multiplex PCR reads, yields one record per CDR3 protein. Here the sample spans 200,000 to 250,000 distinct CDR3 sequences, 90% to 95% being singletons. Sequencing used CD8+ T cells from PBMCs. The receptors here all came from a human donor with multiple sclerosis.

The chain joins TRBV6-5 to TRBJ2-7; no firm D call. Germline assignment: CDR1 MNHEY and CDR2 SVGAGI. V lost 5 bases, J lost 4 bases, and 18 bases lay in between. This CDR3 has 15 amino acids. This CDR3 reads CASSPVPLNPYEQYF. Here the CDR3 DNA reads TGTGCCAGCAGTCCGGTCCCGCTCAATCCTTACGAGCAGTACTTC.

The chain carries TRBV19 and TRBJ2-7; a possible D gene is TRBD2 (6 bases). Trimming left V 1 base short and J 2 bases short, with 9 bases between. This CDR3 spans 14 amino acids. Per the germline V gene, CDR1 is LNHDA and CDR2 is SQIVND (reference sequence). The CDR3 nucleotides are TGTGCCAGTAGTATAGTGGAGGGAGCCTACGAGCAGTACTTC. It codes for CASSIVEGAYEQYF.

This clonotype was counted once. The CDR3 DNA reads TGTGCCTGGGACAGGGGGCAGAACACTGAAGCTTTCTTT. It encodes CAWDRGQNTEAFF. This sequence joins TRBV30 and TRBJ1-1, with TRBD1 matching over 10 bases. There are 13 residues in the CDR3. The ends lost 5 bases at V and 1 base at J; junction bases unmatched: 1. The germline V gene has CDR1 GTSNPN and CDR2 SVGIG (reference sequence).

This clonotype has only one observation. The chain combines TRBV12-3 or TRBV12-4 with TRBJ2-2, with D perhaps matching TRBD2 (6 bases). The CDR3 loop spans 14 amino acids. The V and J ends lost 3 bases and 6 bases respectively, with 11 bases between them. CDR3 sequence (DNA): TGTGCCAGCAGTTTGTTAGCGGAACCCGGGGAGCTGTTTTTT. It translates to CASSLLAEPGELFF.

The sample holds one count of this clonotype. The chain carries TRBV29-1 and TRBJ1-1, with no clear D. Looked up from germline, CDR1 is SQVTM and CDR2 is ANQGSEA. The CDR3 sequence is 12 residues long. The V gene lost 5 bases and the J gene lost 0 bases, with 7 bases spanning the gap. The CDR3 DNA sequence: TGCAGCGTTCTGACACTGAACACTGAAGCTTTCTTT. The encoded protein is CSVLTLNTEAFF. The full variable domain, completed using reference TRBV29-1 and TRBJ1-1, is SAVISQKPSRDICQRGTSLTIQCQVDSQVTMMFWYRQQPGQSLTLIATANQGSEATYESGFVIDKFPISRPNLTFSTLTVSNMSPEDSSIYLCSVLTLNTEAFFGQGTRLTVV.

The rearrangement joins TRBV7-9 to TRBJ2-1, with D possibly TRBD2 on 5 matching bases. The CDR3 is made up of 15 amino acids. V lost 3 bases, J lost 2 bases, and 11 bases lay in between. Per germline, CDR1 SEHNR and CDR2 FQNEAQ (reference sequence). This CDR3 is CASSFPEGPYNEQFF. The CDR3 nucleotides are TGTGCCAGCAGCTTTCCCGAGGGCCCCTACAATGAGCAGTTCTTC.

The chain recombines TRBV11-2 with TRBJ2-5; perhaps TRBD1 as D (6 bases). V shed 8 bases and J shed 9 bases, with 16 bases lying between them. Germline-derived CDR1 and CDR2 are SGHAT and FQNNGV. CDR3 length: 12 amino acids. CDR3 nucleotides: TGTGCCAGCGCAAGGGGGTCGTGGGCCCAGTACTTC. Its protein is CASARGSWAQYF.

The rearrangement links TRBV5-1 to TRBJ1-6, with unresolved D. This CDR3 region has 13 residues. Germline V gene sequence: CDR1 SGHRS, CDR2 YFSETQ. The V gene lost 7 bases and the J gene lost 6 bases, with 11 bases spanning the gap. The CDR3 reads CASRLEVNSPLHF. CDR3 DNA sequence: TGCGCCAGCCGCCTCGAGGTTAATTCACCCCTCCACTTT.

Comments on this clonotype: A read error may account for a junction end that differs from germline. CDR3 DNA sequence: TGTGCTAGCAGCTTATTGACAGGGACTCTCTCTAAATCGCAGCCCCAGCATTTT. This translates into CASSLLTGTLSKSQPQHF. The chain joins TRBV7-7 to TRBJ1-5; 7 positions match TRBD1. The CDR3 sequence is 18 residues long. Per germline, CDR1 SSHAT and CDR2 FNYEAQ (reference sequence).

V is TRBV7-6 and J is TRBJ2-3; 10 nucleotides match TRBD1. The CDR3 totals 16 residues. Germline V gene sequence: CDR1 SGHVS, CDR2 FNYEAQ. Germline trimming cut 2 bases from V and 1 base from J; bases unmatched to any gene: 3. As DNA, the CDR3 is TGTGCCAGCAGCTTACGGACAGGGGGTCGCACAGATACGCAGTATTTT. Residues: CASSLRTGGRTDTQYF.

This clonotype was counted once. This rearrangement joins TRBV29-1 to TRBJ2-2; D perhaps matches TRBD2 (6 bases). Trimming shortened V by 1 base and J by 5 bases, and 11 bases separated the two germline ends. CDR1 SQVTM and CDR2 ANQGSEA come from the germline V gene. This CDR3 is 14 amino acids long. CDR3 sequence reads: CSVEGLGRTGELFF. The CDR3 DNA follows: TGCAGCGTTGAAGGACTAGGGCGAACCGGGGAGCTGTTTTTT.

The CDR3 reads CASSGLNIQYF. The DNA for the CDR3 is TGTGCCAGCAGTGGCCTAAACATTCAGTACTTC. The chain carries TRBV2 and TRBJ2-4; D ambiguous. The CDR3 consists of 11 residues. Trimming stripped 4 bases from V and 6 bases from J, with 4 bases between. Per germline, CDR1 SNHLY and CDR2 FYNNEI.

The chain combines TRBV7-9 with TRBJ1-2; no clear D. Germline values: CDR1 SEHNR, CDR2 FQNEAQ (reference sequence). The CDR3 sequence is 13 residues long. V was pared by 3 bases and J by 3 bases, with 8 bases between. Here the CDR3 reads CASSFGQHYGYTF. The CDR3 DNA reads TGTGCCAGCAGCTTTGGCCAGCACTATGGCTACACCTTC.

The chain recombines TRBV7-9 with TRBJ2-7; D remains ambiguous. Between the trimmed V and J ends, which lost 5 bases and 0 bases, there was a span of 11 bases. The CDR3 has 14 residues. Looked up from germline, CDR1 is SEHNR and CDR2 is FQNEAQ (reference sequence). The DNA of the CDR3 is TGTGCCAGCAGCGTTAGTAGAAGCTCCTACGAGCAGTACTTC. Amino acid sequence: CASSVSRSSYEQYF.